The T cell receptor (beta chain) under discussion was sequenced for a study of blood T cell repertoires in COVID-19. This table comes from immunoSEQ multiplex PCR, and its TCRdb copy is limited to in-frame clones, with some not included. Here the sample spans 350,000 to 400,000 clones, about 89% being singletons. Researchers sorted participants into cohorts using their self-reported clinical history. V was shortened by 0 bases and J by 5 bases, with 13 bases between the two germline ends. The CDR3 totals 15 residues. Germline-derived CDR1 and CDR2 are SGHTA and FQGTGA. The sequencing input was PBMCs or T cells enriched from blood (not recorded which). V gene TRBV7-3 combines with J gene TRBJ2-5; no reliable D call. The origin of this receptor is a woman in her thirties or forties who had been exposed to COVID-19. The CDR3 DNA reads TGTGCCAGCAGCTTAACCCCCAGCGCGAAGGAGACCCAGTACTTC. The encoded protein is CASSLTPSAKETQYF.